This T cell receptor (beta chain) was recorded in a study of T cells after yellow fever vaccination (dated by TCRdb to about 2019). At the level of the whole study: Libraries from fractions with low cell numbers were prepared with the SMART-Seq v4 Ultra Low Input RNA kit. Bulk TCR alpha and beta repertoires were sequenced longitudinally to track T-cell clones before and after primary and booster YFV17D yellow fever vaccination. The cohort comprised two healthy male donors, one aged 18 to 29 and one aged 30 to 40 years. Bulk PBMC replicates and cell subsets were isolated from blood drawn at multiple timepoints before and after both primary and secondary immunization. Here is what the overall study found, with its caveats: A small share of clonotypes was detected in both CD4 and CD8 compartments, with the overlap likely arising from convergent recombination. The secondary T-cell response was weaker than the primary response but faster, peaking on day 5 instead of day 15. Most clones expanded after primary vaccination were re-detected after the booster (96% of CD4 and more than 70% of CD8), suggesting broad memory maintenance. Computational filtering was required because FACS-sorted repertoires could contain abundant contaminating clonotypes from the bulk population. The study included only a couple of donors, which limits how far the findings can be generalized.

Reads for this sample came from an Illumina NovaSeq 6000. TCR cDNA was made using 5'RACE template switching, a step that added a universal primer site and unique molecular identifiers. cDNA synthesis was primed from both the TCR alpha and TCR beta constant segments. Library amplification used two PCR steps, and the second PCR step added sample barcodes and sequencing adapters. Sequencing of libraries was done on Illumina HiSeq 2500 (2x100 bp) or NovaSeq (2x150 bp). From the authors' description of their analysis: Reads were demultiplexed and collapsed into UMI consensus sequences with MIGEC, and V(D)J alignment was performed with MiXCR. Clonotypes responding to the vaccine were identified with edgeR on replicate PBMC samples, with the criteria of FDR below 0.01 and a log2 fold change above 5 up to day 15. CD4 or CD8 identity was assigned to each bulk clonotype according to whether the clonotype was present at higher abundance in the sequenced CD4 repertoire or the sequenced CD8 repertoire. TCRdb reprocessing: public reads trimmed at Q25 with fastp, clones called with MiXCR, in-frame beta chains kept. Every CDR3 protein is listed once, alongside the most common genes and DNA of its rows. Here the V and J calls rest on TCRdb's processing, not on the authors' analysis. The sample table lists some 300,000 distinct CDR3 sequences, 3.6% of them with a count of one. The ten largest clones represent 23% of the sample.

The label giving this sample's treatment or condition can be read as: live attenuated yellow fever vaccine strain. At each blood-draw timepoint, two biological replicates of bulk PBMCs were obtained. PBMCs were isolated from peripheral blood using a standard Ficoll-Paque protocol. TriZol was used to extract RNA from bulk PBMCs, CD4 and CD8 fractions, and dextramer-positive and dextramer-negative fractions. This clonotype was counted only a few times. Its antigen specificity is not known. Within one base of it there is no much larger clone, and no base qualities were kept. The germline V end is reduced by 7 bases and the J end by 2 bases; junction bases left unmatched: 6. The CDR3 spans 16 residues, from the cysteine through the phenylalanine. The CDR3 DNA has 48 bases and is translated from base 1. Reading the germline V gene gives CDR1 SGHAT and CDR2 FQNNGV.

The TCR comes from a man aged 18 to 30 who received the YFV17D yellow fever vaccine. The sequenced sample was PBMCs, obtained on the day of the yellow fever booster vaccination. The rearrangement joined TRBV11-2 to TRBJ2-2; 11 junctional bases match TRBD2. The sequenced DNA: TGTGCCAGCACCGTGACTAGCGGGGTAAACACCGGGGAGCTGTTTTTT. This codes for CASTVTSGVNTGELFF.